This note documents a single T cell receptor beta chain sequence. The sample belongs to a study of graft-versus-host responses after intestinal transplantation. Study background: Anti-thymocyte globulin served as induction for all recipients, who then took tacrolimus and steroids for roughly 3 years.

The CDR3 has 14 amino acids. CDR1 and CDR2 (germline): KGHSH, LQKENI. V dropped 4 bases and J dropped 7 bases, with 14 bases sitting between them. Indicated time point: postoperative day 105 after intestinal transplantation (dayNNNN = postoperative day). Sequencing was performed with immunoSEQ multiplex PCR; in TCRdb, only in-frame clones are kept and a portion is missing. The repertoire has more than 9,500 clones, approximately 89% of them found once; the top ten carry approximately 3.1%. J is TRBJ2-1 and V is TRBV18; D unresolved. Sequencing was performed on PBMCs, taken 105 days after intestinal transplantation. This receptor was taken from a human patient who received an intestinal transplant, so some T cells may come from the graft donor. CDR3 protein: CASSLWPRHNEQFF. CDR3 in DNA: TGTGCCAGCTCACTTTGGCCCCGTCATAATGAGCAGTTCTTC.